The table lists the clone carrying this T cell receptor beta chain with a count of one. Profiled with immunoSEQ multiplex PCR; TCRdb holds only in-frame clones, not every one. The sample shows fewer than 200,000 clones, 90% to 95% of them seen only once. The V gene lost 5 bases and the J gene lost 0 bases, with 8 bases spanning the gap. The CDR3 runs to 13 residues. Germline V gene sequence: CDR1 SQVTM, CDR2 ANQGSEA. The source of the sample is a study of control samples from healthy donors and cancer patients. This rearrangement joins TRBV29-1 to TRBJ1-5; D not certain. This sequence was found in a woman aged 55-75 years in good health. The sequenced material came from blood. The CDR3 bases are TGCAGCGTTAAGCCCGGTAGCAATCAGCCCCAGCATTTT. This translates into CSVKPGSNQPQHF.